Below, 13 T cell receptor beta chains from the same sample are listed, as sequenced in a study of blood T cell repertoires in COVID-19. Sequenced by immunoSEQ multiplex PCR; TCRdb stores in-frame clones only, minus some. Found here are tens of thousands of clones, approximately 83% of them singletons; the top ten hold 25% to 30%. Sequenced: peripheral blood. These receptors were obtained from a woman at least 80 years old with acute or convalescent COVID-19.

In its sample, this clone was seen once. This chain uses TRBV5-1 with TRBJ1-6; 10 bases line up with TRBD1. CDR3 size: 15 residues. V shed 0 bases, J shed 10 bases, and the junction held 4 bases outside the gene matches. Looked up from germline, CDR1 is SGHRS and CDR2 is YFSETQ. CDR3 sequence: CASSLAGQGTSPLHF. The DNA of the CDR3 is TGCGCCAGCAGCTTGGCGGGACAGGGGACCTCACCCCTCCACTTT. The variable domain in full, with the rest retrieved from reference TRBV5-1 and TRBJ1-6, is KAGVTQTPRYLIKTRGQQVTLSCSPISGHRSVSWYQQTPGQGLQFLFEYFSETQRNKGNFPGRFSGRQFSNSRSEMNVSTLELGDSALYLCASSLAGQGTSPLHFGNGTRLTVT.

The rearrangement links TRBV7-2 to TRBJ2-4, with 9 nucleotides matching TRBD1. Germline V lookup: CDR1 SGHTA, CDR2 FQGNSA. The CDR3 runs 16 residues. Unmatched junction bases numbered 4, after V lost 4 bases and J lost 0 bases. The CDR3, as DNA: TGTGCCAGCAGCTCGACAGGGGGTCTAGCCAAAAACATTCAGTACTTC. Translating it yields CASSSTGGLAKNIQYF.

This chain uses TRBV14 with TRBJ1-2; D not resolved. The CDR3 sequence is 13 residues long. Germline loops: CDR1 SGHDN, CDR2 FVKESK. Trimming took off 1 base at V and 3 bases at J, with 6 bases between the two ends. The CDR3 bases are TGTGCCAGCAGCCAAGGGAGCTACTATGGCTACACCTTC. Residues: CASSQGSYYGYTF.

The chain links TRBV19 to TRBJ2-1; D is possibly TRBD2 (5 bases). The CDR3 runs 15 residues. Germline loops: CDR1 LNHDA, CDR2 SQIVND (reference sequence). V was pared by 7 bases and J by 6 bases, with 19 bases between. The CDR3 spells CASTMGRDPSNEQFF. CDR3 sequence (DNA): TGTGCCAGTACCATGGGCCGGGATCCCAGCAATGAGCAGTTCTTC. The full variable domain, its missing parts supplied by reference TRBV19 and TRBJ2-1, is DGGITQSPKYLFRKEGQNVTLSCEQNLNHDAMYWYRQDPGQGLRLIYYSQIVNDFQKGDIAEGYSVSREKKESFPLTVTSAQKNPTAFYLCASTMGRDPSNEQFFGPGTRLTVL.

This clone was observed once. This sequence joins TRBV5-5 and TRBJ2-2, with 7 nucleotides matching TRBD2. In germline, CDR1 is SGHKS, CDR2 YYEKEE (reference sequence). The CDR3 totals 17 residues. Trimming cost V 2 bases and J 4 bases; bases outside gene matches: 11. The DNA of the CDR3 is TGTGCCAGCAGCTTCCCGACGGGACTAACCATCACCGGGGAGCTGTTTTTT. Translating it yields CASSFPTGLTITGELFF.

The chain has TRBV19 and TRBJ1-5, with 7 nucleotides matching TRBD1. The CDR3 loop spans 14 amino acids. V shed 5 bases, J shed 7 bases, and the junction held 8 bases outside the gene matches. CDR1 and CDR2 from the germline V gene are LNHDA and SQIVND (reference sequence). CDR3 sequence reads: CASSPRTGLQPQHF. CDR3 in DNA: TGTGCCAGTAGTCCAAGGACAGGATTACAGCCCCAGCATTTT.

V is TRBV7-2 and J is TRBJ2-6; 10 nucleotides line up with TRBD1. The CDR3 is 17 amino acids. CDR1 is SGHTA and CDR2 is FQGNSA in the germline V gene. The ends lost 5 bases at V and 1 base at J; junction bases unmatched: 5. The CDR3 spells CASSPRTGGSGANVLTF. The CDR3 DNA is TGTGCCAGCAGCCCTAGGACAGGGGGTTCTGGGGCCAACGTCCTGACTTTC.

This sequence joins TRBV7-9 and TRBJ2-3; no firm D call. This CDR3 region has 14 residues. Trimming cost V 4 bases and J 0 bases, with 8 bases left between them. Germline CDR1 reads SEHNR; CDR2 reads FQNEAQ (reference sequence). The CDR3 loop is CASSSRSSTDTQYF. The CDR3 nucleotides are TGTGCCAGCAGCTCTAGGTCTAGCACAGATACGCAGTATTTT. Drawing the rest from reference TRBV7-9 and TRBJ2-3, the complete variable domain is DTGVSQNPRHKITKRGQNVTFRCDPISEHNRLYWYRQTLGQGPEFLTYFQNEAQLEKSRLLSDRFSAERPKGSFSTLEIQRTEQGDSAMYLCASSSRSSTDTQYFGPGTRLTVL.

The chain carries TRBV7-2 and TRBJ1-5, with a tentative D call TRBD1 (5 bases). The V gene's germline CDR1 is SGHTA and CDR2 FQGNSA. With 5 bases removed from V and 4 bases from J, the gap between germline ends came to 9 bases. The CDR3 sequence is 13 residues long. CDR3 region: CASSPSGNQPQHF. The DNA of the CDR3 is TGTGCCAGCAGCCCCTCAGGGAATCAGCCCCAGCATTTT.

The chain uses TRBV11-3 and TRBJ2-5, with 10 bases that match TRBD2. The V segment lost 1 base and the J segment 2 bases; nucleotides outside the gene matches: 13. In germline, CDR1 is SGHNT, CDR2 YENEEA. The CDR3 is made up of 19 amino acids. The CDR3 reads CASSLGYGGTSGVQETQYF. CDR3 in DNA: TGTGCCAGCAGCTTAGGTTACGGTGGCACTAGCGGGGTTCAAGAGACCCAGTACTTC.

This clone was detected a few times. The CDR3 is CAWSVRDKNQPQHF. The CDR3 DNA is TGTGCCTGGAGTGTACGAGACAAGAATCAGCCCCAGCATTTT. J is TRBJ1-5 and V is TRBV30; D gene ambiguous. The CDR3 sequence is 14 residues long. CDR1 is GTSNPN and CDR2 is SVGIG in the germline V gene (reference sequence). Trimming took off 0 bases at V and 4 bases at J, with 10 bases between the two ends.

CDR3 in amino acids: CASSPQGAQVYGYTF. For the CDR3, the DNA is TGTGCCAGCAGTCCCCAGGGGGCGCAGGTCTATGGCTACACCTTC. V is TRBV6-5 and J is TRBJ1-2, with 8 nucleotides matching TRBD1. The CDR3 is made up of 15 amino acids. Germline-derived CDR1 and CDR2 are MNHEY and SVGAGI. J was trimmed by 4 bases and V by 5 bases; bases with no gene match: 9.

This clone was counted ten times or more. The chain combines TRBV6-6 with TRBJ2-7; maybe TRBD2 (5 bases). V dropped 3 bases and J dropped 5 bases, with 14 bases sitting between them. This CDR3 region has 14 residues. Germline CDR1 is MNHNY and CDR2 is SVGAGI (reference sequence). Written as DNA, the CDR3 is TGTGCCAGCAGTTATGGGCCTCCCGGGGACGAGCAGTACTTC. Its translation is CASSYGPPGDEQYF.